This entry features one T cell receptor (beta chain) sequence. These data originate in a study of T cell responses to AZD1222 COVID-19 vaccine. CDR3 length: 13 residues. Trimming took 0 bases from V and 9 from J, leaving 9 bases between them. CDR1 is LGHDT and CDR2 is YNNKEL in the germline V gene (reference sequence). Here immunoSEQ multiplex PCR was the method, and the copy in TCRdb shows in-frame clones only, minus some. The table includes 85,000 to 100,000 clones, about 78% detected once. The receptor comes from an adult in good health. The chain couples TRBV3-1 (or the pseudogene TRBV3-2) to TRBJ2-1, with D perhaps TRBD2 (5 bases). This specimen was peripheral blood, taken on day 0 of AZD1222 vaccination. CDR3 region: CASSQDWGAEQFF. The CDR3, as DNA: TGTGCCAGCAGCCAAGATTGGGGAGCTGAGCAGTTCTTC.